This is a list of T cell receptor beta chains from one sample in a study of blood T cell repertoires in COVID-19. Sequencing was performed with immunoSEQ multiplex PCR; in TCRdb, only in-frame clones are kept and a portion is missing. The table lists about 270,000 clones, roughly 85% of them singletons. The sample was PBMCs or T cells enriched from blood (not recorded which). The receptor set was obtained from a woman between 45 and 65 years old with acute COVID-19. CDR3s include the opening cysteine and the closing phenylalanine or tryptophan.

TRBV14,CASSPLGGSRREQYF
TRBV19,CASSTDRGRRLNTEAFF
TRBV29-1,CSVVAPSGNTIYF
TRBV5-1,CASSLAMGQNYGYTF
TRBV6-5,CASSLAGRGGYTF
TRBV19,CASSIRRGTGANVLTF
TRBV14,CASSQVSPRGRSDTQYF
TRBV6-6,CASSPGQGHQPQHF
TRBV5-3,CATKRGVPQPYEAFF
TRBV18,CASSPLDSTYEQYF
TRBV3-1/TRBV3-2,CASSPRWGRFDNSPLHF
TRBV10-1,CATLCRGLDYGYTF
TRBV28,CASSQQLNYGYTF
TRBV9,CASSVDRGIWGYTF
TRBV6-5,CASSYDRNTEAFF
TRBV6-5,CATLTGTPNSPLHF
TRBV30,CACEPAATSGNTIYF
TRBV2,CASSPWWDSNYGYTF
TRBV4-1,CASSQVPDHLTGELFF
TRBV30,CAWNSGQGSGNTIYF